Listed here are 18 T cell receptor beta chains from one sample, sequenced in a study of cytomegalovirus exposure and HLA in healthy donors. The PCR was carried out with 60 Vbeta primers and 13 Jbeta primers. The repertoire was sequenced with immunoSEQ multiplex PCR; TCRdb's copy has only in-frame clones and lacks some. The data show roughly 100,000 clones, around 61% seen once. The sequenced sample consisted of PBMCs. The receptors originated from a woman in her 50s in good health and CMV-seronegative.

The chain carries TRBV5-1 and TRBJ2-7, with a possible D match to TRBD1 (6 bases). Germline V gene lookup returns CDR1 SGHRS and CDR2 YFSETQ. The ends were cut back, 0 bases at V and 5 bases at J, with 12 bases in the middle. The CDR3 extends over 14 amino acids. This CDR3 is CASSLVPGAHEQYF. CDR3 coding DNA: TGCGCCAGCAGCTTGGTTCCAGGGGCTCACGAGCAGTACTTC.

Regarding this clone: A read error may produce the germline difference seen at one junction end. The chain uses TRBV7-7 and TRBJ2-3; 8 positions agree with TRBD1. CDR1 SSHAT and CDR2 FNYEAQ come from the germline V gene (reference sequence). This CDR3 is 15 amino acids long. In DNA, the CDR3 is TGTGCTAGCAGCTTAGCAGGGGGCGCGGGAGATACGCAGTATTTT. Translating gives CASSLAGGAGDTQYF.

This clone was detected a few times. One junction end disagrees with the germline gene, perhaps due to a read error. For the CDR3, the DNA is TGTGCCAGCAGACAAGATGGGACTAGCGCCTACGAGCAGTACTTC. Protein sequence: CASRQDGTSAYEQYF. V is TRBV14 and J is TRBJ2-7, with 10 bases matching TRBD2. The CDR3 length is 15 residues. Germline V gene lookup returns CDR1 SGHDN and CDR2 FVKESK. The full variable domain, its missing parts supplied by reference TRBV14 and TRBJ2-7, is EAGVTQFPSHSVIEKGQTVTLRCDPISGHDNLYWYRRVMGKEIKFLLHFVKESKQDESGMPNNRFLAERTGGTYSTLKVQPAELEDSGVYFCASRQDGTSAYEQYFGPGTRLTVT.

This rearrangement joins TRBV5-1 to TRBJ1-3, with D possibly TRBD1 on 6 matching bases. CDR1 and CDR2 from the germline V gene are SGHRS and YFSETQ. This CDR3 is built from 15 residues. Trimming stripped 3 bases from V and 2 bases from J, with 12 bases between. The CDR3 nucleotides read TGCGCCAGCAGCTCCGATGGGGGCCCTGGAAACACCATATATTTT. Amino acids: CASSSDGGPGNTIYF.

The chain employs TRBV15 and TRBJ1-2, with a tentative D call TRBD1 (5 bases). Between the trimmed V and J ends, which lost 0 bases and 4 bases, there was a span of 15 bases. This CDR3 contains 16 residues. Germline V gene lookup returns CDR1 LNHNV and CDR2 YYDKDF (reference sequence). CDR3 in DNA: TGTGCCACCAGCAGAGATGTCAGTGCAGGGCCCTATGGCTACACCTTC. This codes for CATSRDVSAGPYGYTF. The full variable domain, its missing parts supplied by reference TRBV15 and TRBJ1-2, is DAMVIQNPRYQVTQFGKPVTLSCSQTLNHNVMYWYQQKSSQAPKLLFHYYDKDFNNEADTPDNFQSRRPNTSFCFLDIRSPGLGDTAMYLCATSRDVSAGPYGYTFGSGTRLTVV.

The genes are TRBV2 and TRBJ1-2; D gene unclear. V was clipped by 5 bases and J by 8 bases, with 27 bases between them. This CDR3 has 17 residues. Per germline, CDR1 SNHLY and CDR2 FYNNEI. The CDR3 loop reads CASSTATYEGGPSGYTF. The DNA for the CDR3 is TGTGCCAGCAGTACAGCGACCTACGAGGGTGGCCCCTCCGGCTACACCTTC. The whole variable domain, remainder taken from reference TRBV2 and TRBJ1-2, is EPEVTQTPSHQVTQMGQEVILRCVPISNHLYFYWYRQILGQKVEFLVSFYNNEISEKSEIFDDQFSVERPDGSNFTLKIRSTKLEDSAMYFCASSTATYEGGPSGYTFGSGTRLTVV.

The chain couples TRBV12-5 to TRBJ2-5, with 13 bases matching TRBD2. The CDR3 is 16 residues long. V trimming: 0 bases; J trimming: 2 bases; junction bases outside the gene matches: 0. In germline, CDR1 is LGHNT, CDR2 FRNRAP. DNA for the CDR3: TGTGCTAGTGGTTTGGTACTAGCGGGAGGGCAAGAGACCCAGTACTTC. It yields the protein CASGLVLAGGQETQYF.

The chain uses TRBV7-2 and TRBJ2-2, with 7 bases identical to TRBD1. The CDR3 is 15 residues long. Germline trimming cut 2 bases from V and 3 bases from J; bases unmatched to any gene: 3. Germline assignment: CDR1 SGHTA and CDR2 FQGNSA. CDR3 coding DNA: TGTGCCAGCAGCTTAAGGACAGGCCACACCGGGGAGCTGTTTTTT. Its translation is CASSLRTGHTGELFF.

J is TRBJ2-1 and V is TRBV12-5; 10 bases align to TRBD2. V gave up 3 bases and J gave up 4 bases; unmatched junction bases: 3. Germline-derived CDR1 and CDR2 are LGHNT and FRNRAP. The CDR3 sequence is 15 residues long. This CDR3 reads CASGLLAGLYNEQFF. CDR3 DNA sequence: TGTGCTAGTGGTTTACTAGCGGGATTGTACAATGAGCAGTTCTTC.

This clone has a single count. The rearrangement links TRBV7-2 to TRBJ2-1; 11 bases match TRBD1. The CDR3 sequence is 17 residues long. The junction had 13 bases not matched to a gene; V was cut back by 5 bases and J by 7 bases. CDR1 and CDR2 (germline): SGHTA, FQGNSA. The CDR3 region is CASSRQGQGVEGNEQFF. CDR3 coding DNA: TGTGCCAGCAGCAGACAGGGACAGGGGGTAGAGGGTAATGAGCAGTTCTTC.

This chain links TRBV5-1 with TRBJ2-1; 10 bases agree with TRBD2. This CDR3 is built from 14 residues. Germline V gene sequence: CDR1 SGHRS, CDR2 YFSETQ. Trimming at V came to 4 bases and at J to 3 bases, leaving 1 base not matched to a gene. The CDR3 loop reads CASSASGGYNEQFF. The CDR3 DNA sequence: TGCGCCAGCAGCGCTAGCGGGGGCTACAATGAGCAGTTCTTC.

The V and J genes are TRBV9 and TRBJ2-6, with D unresolved. Germline lookup yields CDR1 SGDLS and CDR2 YYNGEE. V dropped 2 bases and J dropped 4 bases, with 7 bases sitting between them. This CDR3 contains 14 residues. CDR3 coding DNA: TGTGCCAGCAGCGTTGGTGGCGGGGCCAACGTCCTGACTTTC. Its protein product is CASSVGGGANVLTF.

The chain combines TRBV29-1 with TRBJ1-2; the D gene is possibly TRBD1 (6 bases). This CDR3 comprises 15 residues. V dropped 6 bases and J dropped 1 base, with 18 bases sitting between them. The V gene's germline CDR1 is SQVTM and CDR2 ANQGSEA. In nucleotides, the CDR3 is TGCAGCGTCGATCGCCGAACAGGGATTAACTATGGCTACACCTTC. The encoded protein is CSVDRRTGINYGYTF.

The chain uses TRBV29-1 and TRBJ2-5, with a weak D call TRBD2 (6 bases). The V end was cut by 4 bases, the J end by 0 bases, with 9 bases between. This CDR3 has 13 amino acids. Germline loops: CDR1 SQVTM, CDR2 ANQGSEA. The CDR3 DNA is TGCAGCGTTGCCCGGGACTACCAAGAGACCCAGTACTTC. Encoded protein: CSVARDYQETQYF. Using reference TRBV29-1 and TRBJ2-5 for the parts outside the CDR3, the full variable domain is SAVISQKPSRDICQRGTSLTIQCQVDSQVTMMFWYRQQPGQSLTLIATANQGSEATYESGFVIDKFPISRPNLTFSTLTVSNMSPEDSSIYLCSVARDYQETQYFGPGTRLLVL.

The rearrangement joins TRBV6-4 to TRBJ2-7; D gene unclear. Germline V CDR1 and CDR2: MRHNA, SNTAGT. Trimming took 10 bases from V and 0 from J, leaving 19 bases between them. The CDR3 contains 15 residues. Here the CDR3 reads CANPTIPRHSYEQYF. The CDR3 DNA is TGTGCCAACCCGACCATTCCTAGGCACTCCTACGAGCAGTACTTC.

J is TRBJ2-7 and V is TRBV5-1; TRBD1 matches at 11 bases. Per germline, CDR1 SGHRS and CDR2 YFSETQ. The V segment lost 4 bases and the J segment 4 bases; nucleotides outside the gene matches: 4. The CDR3 has 14 residues. In nucleotides, the CDR3 is TGCGCCAGCAGCCCCGGGACAGGGGGATACGAGCAGTACTTC. Amino acids: CASSPGTGGYEQYF.

In its sample, this clone was seen once. The chain recombines TRBV15 with TRBJ2-7; D is ambiguous. The CDR3 sequence is 15 residues long. The V end was cut by 0 bases, the J end by 2 bases, with 11 bases between. Germline V gene lookup returns CDR1 LNHNV and CDR2 YYDKDF (reference sequence). The CDR3 spells CATSRETATAYEQYF. The DNA of the CDR3 is TGTGCCACCAGCAGAGAAACTGCTACAGCCTACGAGCAGTACTTC.

This chain connects TRBV4-2 to TRBJ2-5; no reliable D call. TRBJ2-7 explains the end of the DNA better; the J call may be wrong. The CDR3 consists of 16 residues. Germline V gene sequence: CDR1 LGHNA, CDR2 YNFKEQ. The CDR3 DNA reads as TGTGCCAGCAGCCAAGGGTCCCGGGTCGGCTCCTACGAGCAGTACTTC. This encodes CASSQGSRVGSYEQYF.